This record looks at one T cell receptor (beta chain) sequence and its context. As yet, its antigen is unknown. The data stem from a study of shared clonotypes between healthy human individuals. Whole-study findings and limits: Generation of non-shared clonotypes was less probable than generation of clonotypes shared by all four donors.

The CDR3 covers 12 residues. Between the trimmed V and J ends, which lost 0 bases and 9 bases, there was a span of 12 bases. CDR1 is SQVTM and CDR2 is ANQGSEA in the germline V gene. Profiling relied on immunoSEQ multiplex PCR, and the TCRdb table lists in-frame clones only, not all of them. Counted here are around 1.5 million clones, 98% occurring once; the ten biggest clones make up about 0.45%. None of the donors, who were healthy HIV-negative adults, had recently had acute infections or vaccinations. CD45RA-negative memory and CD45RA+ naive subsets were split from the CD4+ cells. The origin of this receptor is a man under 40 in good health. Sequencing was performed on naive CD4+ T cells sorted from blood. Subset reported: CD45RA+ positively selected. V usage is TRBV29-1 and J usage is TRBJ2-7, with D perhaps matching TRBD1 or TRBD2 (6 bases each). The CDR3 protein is CSVEDLRGAQYF. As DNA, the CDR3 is TGCAGCGTTGAAGATTTAAGGGGGGCGCAGTACTTC.